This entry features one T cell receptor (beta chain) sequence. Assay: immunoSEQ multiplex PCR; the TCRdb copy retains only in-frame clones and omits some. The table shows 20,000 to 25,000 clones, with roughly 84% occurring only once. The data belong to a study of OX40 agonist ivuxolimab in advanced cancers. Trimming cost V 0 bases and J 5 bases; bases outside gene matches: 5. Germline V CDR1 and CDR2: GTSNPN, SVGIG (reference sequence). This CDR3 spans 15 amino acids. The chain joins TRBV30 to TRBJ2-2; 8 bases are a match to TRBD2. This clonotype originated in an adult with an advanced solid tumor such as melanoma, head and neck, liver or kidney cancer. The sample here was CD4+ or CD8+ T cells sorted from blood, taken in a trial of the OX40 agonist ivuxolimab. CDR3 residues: CAWSVGAGATGELFF. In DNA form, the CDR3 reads TGTGCCTGGAGTGTAGGAGCGGGGGCTACCGGGGAGCTGTTTTTT.